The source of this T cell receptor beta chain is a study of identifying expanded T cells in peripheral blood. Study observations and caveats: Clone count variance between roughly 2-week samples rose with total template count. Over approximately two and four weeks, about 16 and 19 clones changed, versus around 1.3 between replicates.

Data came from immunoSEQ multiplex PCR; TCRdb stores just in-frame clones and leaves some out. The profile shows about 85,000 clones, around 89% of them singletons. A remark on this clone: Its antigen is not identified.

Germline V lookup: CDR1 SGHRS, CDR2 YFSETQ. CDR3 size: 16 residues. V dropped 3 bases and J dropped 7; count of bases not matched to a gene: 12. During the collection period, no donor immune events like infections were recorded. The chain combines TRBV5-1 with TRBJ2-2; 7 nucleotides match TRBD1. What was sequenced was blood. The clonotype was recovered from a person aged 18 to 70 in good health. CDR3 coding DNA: TGCGCCAGCAGCTGGCGGACAGGTCCTTCAGGCGGGGAGCTGTTTTTT. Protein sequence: CASSWRTGPSGGELFF.